This TCR beta chain emerged from a study of T cells in Graves' hyperthyroidism and ophthalmopathy. The study, taken as a whole, reports: Most clonotypes that expanded in the thyroid above 0.001 also showed up in blood.

Using RNA transcripts as the source, TCR beta CDR3 regions were amplified. Researchers ran a first-round RT-PCR on the TCR CDR3 using the HTBI primer set. In TCRdb, the multiplex PCR reads were re-called with MiXCR into one record per CDR3 protein. The sample gives 480,000 or so distinct CDR3 sequences, 46% of which show up once; about 43% is in the top ten. The V end was cut by 7 bases, the J end by 2 bases, with 12 bases between. The CDR3 extends over 13 amino acids. CDR1 SQVTM and CDR2 ANQGSEA come from the germline V gene. This clonotype was seen a handful of times. Its antigen is unknown. Specimen: peripheral blood or thyroid tissue (not recorded which). The V call is TRBV29-1, the J call TRBJ1-3; D gene unclear. The sequence came from an adult woman with Graves' disease, either hyperthyroidism or ophthalmopathy (not recorded which). The CDR3 nucleotides are TGCAGCGCCCTCGCCGGGACTGGAAACACCATATATTTT. Residues: CSALAGTGNTIYF.